This note documents a single T cell receptor (beta chain) sequence. Sequencing used immunoSEQ multiplex PCR; TCRdb keeps in-frame clones, though not all of them. The sample yields more than 40,000 clones, approximately 87% seen once. The sample comes from a study of T cell changes during pregnancy in multiple sclerosis. Germline values: CDR1 SGHDT, CDR2 YYEEEE. Trimming removed 1 base from V and 0 bases from J; junction bases left unmatched: 8. This CDR3 comprises 17 residues. This receptor was identified in a female donor in good health, enrolled as a control in a pregnancy study. Source: peripheral blood, taken in the first trimester of pregnancy. The chain uses TRBV5-6 and TRBJ2-7; 9 bases are shared with TRBD2. The CDR3, as DNA: TGTGCCAGCAGCTTGCGAGTTGGGACTAGCAGCTCCTACGAGCAGTACTTC. Protein: CASSLRVGTSSSYEQYF. Drawing the rest from reference TRBV5-6 and TRBJ2-7, the complete variable domain is DAGVTQSPTHLIKTRGQQVTLRCSPKSGHDTVSWYQQALGQGPQFIFQYYEEEERQRGNFPDRFSGHQFPNYSSELNVNALLLGDSALYLCASSLRVGTSSSYEQYFGPGTRLTVT.